This T cell receptor (beta chain) was captured in a study of cytotoxic CD8 clonotypes in ibrutinib-treated CLL. Study in general: Partial response occurred in 24 patients and complete response in 2; at median about 6 years, approximately 14 remained remitted and approximately twelve progressed. Study-wide results and caveats: Clonality was elevated at ibrutinib response and had returned toward baseline at progression. Clonality at baseline surpassed age-matched healthy donors and tracked circulating CD8+ T-cell counts.

A word on this clone: The target antigen is unknown.

Assay used: immunoSEQ multiplex PCR; TCRdb lists only in-frame clones, some missing. The sample has under 150,000 clones; 65% to 85% are singletons. The V end lost 2 bases, the J end lost 1 base, and 10 bases lay between the germline ends. Germline V lookup: CDR1 MNHEY, CDR2 SVGAGI. The CDR3 has 15 amino acids. The clonotype comes from a human donor with chronic lymphocytic leukemia. This sequence joins TRBV6-5 and TRBJ2-3; tentatively, D is TRBD2 (6 bases). The source material was PBMCs, sampled after 36 months of ibrutinib treatment. CDR3 region: CASSYTGEGTDTQYF. The CDR3 DNA sequence: TGTGCCAGCAGTTACACGGGAGAGGGCACAGATACGCAGTATTTT.